Listed below are T cell receptor beta chains from one sample, sequenced in a study of CXCR3-negative and CXCR3-positive naive CD8 T cells. Using the 5' RACE reads, TCRdb records one entry per CDR3 protein without DNA. The repertoire table contains 100,000 to 150,000 distinct CDR3 sequences. The sequencing sample was made of naive CXCR3- CD8+ T cells from blood. These receptors were taken from a human donor in good health. Some clones in this sample may be carry-over from other donors' samples. Each CDR3 is given with its conserved first and last residue.

J gene: TRBJ1-5
V gene: TRBV28
CDR3 protein: CASSFRTSAYSNQPQHF

J gene: TRBJ1-1
V gene: TRBV15
CDR3 protein: CATSRDAGLGTEAFF

J gene: TRBJ1-6
V gene: TRBV20-1
CDR3 protein: CSAQALKGGARSPLHF

J gene: TRBJ2-2
V gene: TRBV2
CDR3 protein: CASSDRGNTGELFF

J gene: TRBJ1-2
V gene: TRBV29-1
CDR3 protein: CSVESGGAGYTF

J gene: TRBJ2-6
V gene: TRBV9
CDR3 protein: CASSVRGSGANVLTF

J gene: TRBJ2-5
V gene: TRBV28
CDR3 protein: CASRTGTSGRIQETQYF

J gene: TRBJ1-4
V gene: TRBV4-3
CDR3 protein: CASSGDSGTAEKLFF

J gene: TRBJ1-1
V gene: TRBV20-1
CDR3 protein: CSARDRRGHTEAFF

J gene: TRBJ1-1
V gene: TRBV7-7
CDR3 protein: CASSPSPDGERVF

J gene: TRBJ1-4
V gene: TRBV4-2
CDR3 protein: CASRLGEKLFF

J gene: TRBJ2-5
V gene: TRBV29-1
CDR3 protein: CSHAIRASGRIEETQYF

J gene: TRBJ2-1
V gene: TRBV12-3/TRBV12-4
CDR3 protein: CASGGLRNEQFF

J gene: TRBJ2-1
V gene: TRBV7-6
CDR3 protein: CASSTPLAVSYNEQFF

J gene: TRBJ1-2
V gene: TRBV7-2
CDR3 protein: CASTHPSGVSYGYTF

J gene: TRBJ2-7
V gene: TRBV7-9
CDR3 protein: CASSVGQGRGYEQYF

J gene: TRBJ2-7
V gene: TRBV6-2/TRBV6-3
CDR3 protein: CASSTETETYEQYF

J gene: TRBJ2-5
V gene: TRBV4-3
CDR3 protein: CASSQEDGLRGETQYF

J gene: TRBJ2-5
V gene: TRBV4-3
CDR3 protein: CASSQTHVRVQETQYF

J gene: TRBJ2-7
V gene: TRBV7-9
CDR3 protein: CASSWGGTGISYEQYF

J gene: TRBJ2-7
V gene: TRBV11-2
CDR3 protein: CASSHPPTGNYEQYF

J gene: TRBJ2-1
V gene: TRBV5-1
CDR3 protein: CASSLAPGLANEQFF

J gene: TRBJ2-7
V gene: TRBV7-9
CDR3 protein: CASSLYRAGGYEQYF

J gene: TRBJ2-7
V gene: TRBV9
CDR3 protein: CASSVEQGAMWYEQYF

J gene: TRBJ1-1
V gene: TRBV28
CDR3 protein: CASSSLHRGPGTEAFF

J gene: TRBJ2-3
V gene: TRBV3-1
CDR3 protein: CASSQDFGGSPSDTQYF

J gene: TRBJ2-7
V gene: TRBV6-2/TRBV6-3
CDR3 protein: CASTGTPREQYF

J gene: TRBJ2-3
V gene: TRBV25-1
CDR3 protein: CASSEALDTQYF

J gene: TRBJ1-5
V gene: TRBV27
CDR3 protein: CASSTLQGDQPQHF

J gene: TRBJ2-3
V gene: TRBV28
CDR3 protein: CASSLGIGATDTQYF

J gene: TRBJ2-1
V gene: TRBV30
CDR3 protein: CAWSDLPGTGSSYNEQFF

J gene: TRBJ2-2
V gene: TRBV20-1
CDR3 protein: CSALTRERGLNTGELFF